One sample yielded the 23 T cell receptor beta chains listed below, sequenced in a study of CD8+CD57+ T cells in acquired aplastic anemia. The study profiled TCR beta VDJ and CDR3 using genomic DNA as template. A single record per CDR3 protein comes from TCRdb applying MiXCR to the reads. The sample yields about 250,000 distinct CDR3 sequences, around half seen once. It was patients with CD8+CD57+ cell expansion by flow cytometry who were chosen for sequencing. Sequencing used sorted CD4+, CD8+, or CD8+CD57+ T cells (not recorded which) from PBMCs. The receptors stem from a human donor with aplastic anemia.

The table lists this clonotype with a few counts. This sequence joins TRBV25-1 and TRBJ1-1; possibly TRBD1 for D (6 bases). Germline loops: CDR1 MGHDK, CDR2 SYGVNS. V shed 8 bases and J shed 2 bases, with 15 bases lying between them. The CDR3 runs to 14 residues. The CDR3 DNA follows: TGTGCCAGCTCTATTACAGGGATAAACACTGAAGCTTTCTTT. Its protein product is CASSITGINTEAFF. Full variable domain (remainder filled in from reference TRBV25-1 and TRBJ1-1): EADIYQTPRYLVIGTGKKITLECSQTMGHDKMYWYQQDPGMELHLIHYSYGVNSTEKGDLSSESTVSRIRTEHFPLTLESARPSHTSQYLCASSITGINTEAFFGQGTRLTVV.

V and J are TRBV27 and TRBJ1-2; maybe TRBD1 (6 bases). The CDR3 has 16 residues. V lost 3 bases and J lost 1, with 15 bases in between. Germline V gene lookup returns CDR1 MNHEY and CDR2 SMNVEV (reference sequence). The CDR3 loop reads CASSLGRPGDNYGYTF. In DNA, the CDR3 is TGTGCCAGCAGTTTGGGGAGGCCAGGGGATAACTATGGCTACACCTTC.

In DNA form, the CDR3 reads TGTGCCTGGAGTGCGGGGGCTGGGGCCAACGTCCTGACTTTC. Translated: CAWSAGAGANVLTF. The V call is TRBV30, the J call TRBJ2-6; TRBD2 might be the D (6 bases). Germline lookup yields CDR1 GTSNPN and CDR2 SVGIG (reference sequence). The V end lost 1 base, the J end lost 2 bases, and 6 bases lay between the germline ends. The CDR3 runs 14 residues.

As DNA, the CDR3 is TGTGCCAGCAGGAACCAGAATTTAGCCGGGACAGGGGGGTCCGAGCAGTACTTC. Translating it yields CASRNQNLAGTGGSEQYF. V gene TRBV6-1 combines with J gene TRBJ2-7, with TRBD1 identical over 11 bases. Per the germline V gene, CDR1 is MNHNS and CDR2 is SASEGT. CDR3 length: 18 amino acids. The junction had 19 bases not matched to a gene; V was cut back by 6 bases and J by 6 bases.

V and J are TRBV9 and TRBJ1-6; 8 bases map to TRBD1. Germline CDR1 reads SGDLS; CDR2 reads YYNGEE. V lost 3 bases, J lost 7 bases, and 12 bases stayed unmatched. This CDR3 spans 17 amino acids. The CDR3 nucleotides read TGTGCCAGCAGCGCAGACAGGGGCGGTGGCTACAATTCACCCCTCCACTTT. Translating gives CASSADRGGGYNSPLHF.

The chain couples TRBV7-6 to TRBJ1-2, with 9 bases fitting TRBD1. CDR1 is SGHVS, CDR2 FNYEAQ, per germline. V lost 5 bases and J lost 4; bases outside the gene matches: 8. The CDR3 has 15 amino acids. The CDR3 here is CASSRWTGDGYGYTF. The CDR3 DNA reads as TGTGCCAGCAGCCGGTGGACAGGGGACGGCTATGGCTACACCTTC.

This clonotype was seen repeatedly, ten times or more. The chain combines TRBV7-2 with TRBJ2-1; no clear D. CDR1 is SGHTA and CDR2 is FQGNSA in the germline V gene. There are 14 residues in the CDR3. V was pared by 1 base and J by 0 bases, with 4 bases between. As DNA, the CDR3 is TGTGCCAGCAGCTTAGAGGGCTCCTACAATGAGCAGTTCTTC. Protein: CASSLEGSYNEQFF.

This clonotype has only a few counts. This may be a read error: a much more frequent sequence differs by one nucleotide. V gene TRBV2 combines with J gene TRBJ2-1; D is possibly TRBD1 (6 bases). The CDR3 extends over 16 amino acids. Germline V gives CDR1 SNHLY, CDR2 FYNNEI. The CDR3 loop is CAGLPMRIGQYNKQFF. The CDR3 DNA is TGTGCCGGATTACCAATGAGGATTGGACAGTACAATAAGCAGTTCTTC.

This clonotype was seen at least ten times. V and J are TRBV6-5 and TRBJ2-7, with 7 bases fitting TRBD2. The CDR3 spans 14 residues. Looked up from germline, CDR1 is MNHEY and CDR2 is SVGAGI. Trimming cost V 2 bases and J 3 bases; bases outside gene matches: 4. CDR3 coding DNA: TGTGCCAGCAGTTACGCCAGCGGGAACTACGAGCAGTACTTC. Its translation is CASSYASGNYEQYF.

The chain recombines TRBV24-1 with TRBJ2-5, with unresolved D. The V gene's germline CDR1 is KGHDR and CDR2 SFDVKD. This CDR3 contains 16 residues. V dropped 0 bases and J dropped 1 base, with 11 bases sitting between them. This chain's CDR3 is CATSDLRMERQETQYF. In DNA form, the CDR3 reads TGTGCCACCAGTGATTTGAGGATGGAGCGCCAAGAGACCCAGTACTTC.

Worth noting for this clonotype: A read error may account for a junction end that differs from germline. The rearrangement uses TRBV9 and TRBJ2-7; D is ambiguous. Per germline, CDR1 SGDLS and CDR2 YYNGEE. This CDR3 spans 14 amino acids. Here the CDR3 reads CASSVGLGSYEQYF. The DNA of the CDR3 is TGTGCCAGCAGCGTGGGGTTGGGGTCCTATGAGCAGTACTTC.

The rearrangement joins TRBV6-5 to TRBJ1-2, with D possibly matching TRBD1 (5 bases). V was pared by 2 bases and J by 4 bases, with 17 bases between. CDR3 length: 16 residues. The germline V gene encodes CDR1 MNHEY and CDR2 SVGAGI. The chain's CDR3 is CASSYHSDRTRYGYTF. The CDR3 region has the DNA TGTGCCAGCAGTTACCATTCTGACAGAACGCGCTATGGCTACACCTTC.

This clonotype was counted ten times or more. The chain employs TRBV20-1 and TRBJ2-1, with D possibly TRBD1 on 6 matching bases. CDR1 DFQATT and CDR2 SNEGSKA come from the germline V gene (reference sequence). The ends were cut back, 4 bases at V and 8 bases at J, with 21 bases in the middle. The CDR3 loop spans 15 amino acids. The chain's CDR3 is CSATSTDSIWHEQFF. The CDR3 bases are TGCAGTGCTACATCTACGGACAGTATATGGCATGAGCAGTTCTTC.

With respect to this clonotype: A read error may produce the germline difference seen at one junction end. The chain employs TRBV20-1 and TRBJ2-6, with TRBD1 matching over 12 bases. Germline loops: CDR1 DFQATT, CDR2 SNEGSKA (reference sequence). The CDR3 contains 14 residues. The CDR3 DNA follows: TGCAGTGCCGGGTGGTGGGACAGGGGGCGAACTGAAGCTTTC. Protein product: CSAGWWDRGRTEAF.

This clonotype was counted many times. This chain joins TRBV7-9 and TRBJ2-7; 9 nucleotides agree with TRBD1. This CDR3 contains 14 residues. Looked up from germline, CDR1 is SEHNR and CDR2 is FQNEAQ (reference sequence). The V segment lost 5 bases and the J segment 5 bases; nucleotides outside the gene matches: 7. CDR3 sequence: CASSAGQGINEQYF. The CDR3 bases are TGTGCCAGCAGCGCGGGACAGGGAATTAACGAGCAGTACTTC.

J is TRBJ2-7 and V is TRBV10-3, with TRBD2 matching over 8 bases. CDR1 is ENHRY and CDR2 is SYGVKD in the germline V gene. This CDR3 spans 15 amino acids. J was trimmed by 2 bases and V by 1 base; bases with no gene match: 4. DNA of the CDR3: TGTGCCATCAGTGAGTTATTAGCGGGGACCTACGAGCAGTACTTC. Translation gives CAISELLAGTYEQYF.

To note about this clonotype: A read error may produce the germline difference seen at one junction end. This chain joins TRBV4-1 and TRBJ2-7, with 8 bases identical to TRBD1. The length of the CDR3 is 16 residues. CDR1 is MGHRA and CDR2 is YSYEKL in the germline V gene. This chain's CDR3 is CASSLRVQGARDEQYF. The CDR3 nucleotides read TGTGCCAGCAGCTTAAGGGTTCAGGGGGCGCGCGACGAGCAGTACTTC.

In its sample, this clonotype was seen many times. This chain links TRBV11-2 with TRBJ2-7; the D gene is possibly TRBD1 (5 bases). In germline, CDR1 is SGHAT, CDR2 FQNNGV. Between the trimmed V and J ends, which lost 3 bases and 4 bases, there was a span of 16 bases. This CDR3 spans 15 amino acids. CDR3 bases: TGTGCCAGCAGCTTTGGGTCAGGGCGAAAGTACGAGCAGTACTTC. Translation gives CASSFGSGRKYEQYF.

The V and J genes are TRBV18 and TRBJ1-1; no clear D. V was cut by 3 bases and J by 4 bases, with 6 bases left in between. Germline-derived CDR1 and CDR2 are KGHSH and LQKENI. There are 12 residues in the CDR3. The CDR3 nucleotides are TGTGCCAGCTCACCCCCGTTCACTGAAGCTTTCTTT. Its translation: CASSPPFTEAFF. The variable domain in full, completed from reference TRBV18 and TRBJ1-1, reads NAGVMQNPRHLVRRRGQEARLRCSPMKGHSHVYWYRQLPEEGLKFMVYLQKENIIDESGMPKERFSAEFPKEGPSILRIQQVVRGDSAAYFCASSPPFTEAFFGQGTRLTVV.

CDR3 DNA: TGTGCCAGTAGCCTTCCCCCCACAGGGAGTTTGGAGCGCCAAGAGACCCAGTACTTC. Residues: CASSLPPTGSLERQETQYF. The rearrangement joins TRBV19 to TRBJ2-5; a possible D gene is TRBD1 (6 bases). V lost 6 bases to trimming and J lost 1 base, with 27 bases between them. The germline V gene has CDR1 LNHDA and CDR2 SQIVND (reference sequence). There are 19 residues in the CDR3.

Turning to this clonotype: A much larger clone is a single base away; this may be a read error. The rearrangement joins TRBV10-3 to TRBJ1-6; 7 positions match TRBD1. The CDR3 extends over 15 amino acids. Germline loops: CDR1 ENHRY, CDR2 SYGVKD. As DNA, the CDR3 is TGTGCCAGCAATAGCGGACAGGACTATGATTCACCCCTCCACTTT. Translating it yields CASNSGQDYDSPLHF.

This clonotype has at least ten counts. This sequence joins TRBV4-3 and TRBJ2-3, with unresolved D. CDR3 length: 13 residues. Trimming took 0 bases from V and 6 from J, leaving 7 bases between them. In germline, CDR1 is LGHNA, CDR2 YSLEER. CDR3 sequence: CASSQDWPDTQYF. The CDR3 DNA reads TGCGCCAGCAGCCAAGATTGGCCTGATACGCAGTATTTT.

With regard to this clonotype: Germline and junction disagree at one end, which may indicate a read error. The chain has TRBV20-1 and TRBJ2-1, with D unresolved. Looked up from germline, CDR1 is DFQATT and CDR2 is SNEGSKA (reference sequence). The CDR3 sequence is 11 residues long. CDR3: CSATSGNGQFF. The DNA for the CDR3 is TGCAGTGCTACTTCCGGCAATGGGCAGTTCTTC.